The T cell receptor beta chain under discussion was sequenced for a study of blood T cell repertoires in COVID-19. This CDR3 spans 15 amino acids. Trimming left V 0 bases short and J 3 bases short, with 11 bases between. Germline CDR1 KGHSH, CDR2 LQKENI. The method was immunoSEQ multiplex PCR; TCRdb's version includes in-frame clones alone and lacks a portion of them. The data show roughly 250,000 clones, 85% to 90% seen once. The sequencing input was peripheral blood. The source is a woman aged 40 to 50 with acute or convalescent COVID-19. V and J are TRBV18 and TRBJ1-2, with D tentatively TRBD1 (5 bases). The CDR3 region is CASSPPRAGYYGYTF. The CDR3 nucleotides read TGTGCCAGCTCACCACCTAGGGCAGGGTACTATGGCTACACCTTC.